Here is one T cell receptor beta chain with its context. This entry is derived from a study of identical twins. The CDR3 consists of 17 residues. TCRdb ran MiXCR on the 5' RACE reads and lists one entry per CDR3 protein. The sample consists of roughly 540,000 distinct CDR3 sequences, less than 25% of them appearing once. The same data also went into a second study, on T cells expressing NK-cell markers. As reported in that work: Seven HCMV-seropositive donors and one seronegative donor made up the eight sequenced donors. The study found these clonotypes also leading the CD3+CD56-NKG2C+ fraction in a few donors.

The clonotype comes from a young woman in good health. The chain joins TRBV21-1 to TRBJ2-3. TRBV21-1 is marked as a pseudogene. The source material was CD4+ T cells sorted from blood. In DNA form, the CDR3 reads TGTGCCAGCAGCTCTTGGGGTGGGTCGAATAGCACAGATACGCAGTATTTT. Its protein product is CASSSWGGSNSTDTQYF.